The rows below give T cell receptor beta chains drawn from one sample of a study of cytomegalovirus exposure and HLA in healthy donors. Clones were read by immunoSEQ multiplex PCR, and TCRdb kept only the in-frame ones, dropping some. Among 180,000 or so clones, roughly 77% were seen once, and the ten largest hold under 2%. Sequences were obtained from PBMCs. These receptors were taken from a woman in her 30s in good health and CMV-seronegative. Both conserved end residues are part of each CDR3. A D gene is named only where the DNA matches it firmly. The size field is filled for only some rows; it gives once, few, many or a size class.

clone_size	v_call	j_call	d_call	cdr3_aa	cdr3_nt
NA	TRBV9	TRBJ2-3	TRBD2	CASSVLGRGGTDTQYF	TGTGCCAGCAGCGTACTCGGGCGGGGGGGCACAGATACGCAGTATTTT
once	TRBV7-8	TRBJ1-6	TRBD1	CASSLARGIGNSPLHF	TGTGCCAGCAGCTTAGCCAGGGGGATCGGTAATTCACCCCTCCACTTT
NA	TRBV7-6	TRBJ2-3	NA	CASSLEFSGWDTQYF	TGTGCCAGCAGCTTAGAGTTTTCGGGTTGGGATACGCAGTATTTT
NA	TRBV9	TRBJ1-1	NA	CASSVGVDLNTEAFF	TGTGCCAGCAGCGTAGGCGTAGATCTCAACACTGAAGCTTTCTTT
NA	TRBV6-6	TRBJ1-5	TRBD1	CASSYDRGYNQPQHF	TGTGCCAGCAGTTATGACAGGGGCTACAATCAGCCCCAGCATTTT
NA	TRBV7-9	TRBJ2-7	NA	CASSSTAGTSFTYEQYF	TGTGCCAGCAGCTCGACGGCCGGGACATCATTTACCTACGAGCAGTACTTC
NA	TRBV6-1	TRBJ2-7	NA	CASSDPDTATYEQYF	TGTGCCAGCAGTGATCCCGACACGGCTACCTACGAGCAGTACTTC
NA	TRBV4-3	TRBJ1-2	NA	CASSQDLHAPQGSGYTF	TGCGCCAGCAGCCAAGATCTGCACGCCCCACAGGGAAGTGGCTACACCTTC
NA	TRBV11-2	TRBJ1-4	NA	CASRTPGNGEKLFF	TGTGCCAGCAGAACACCGGGGAACGGGGAAAAACTGTTTTTT
NA	TRBV5-4	TRBJ1-2	NA	CASSRAGPYGYTF	TGTGCCAGCAGCCGAGCGGGGCCCTATGGCTACACCTTC
NA	TRBV9	TRBJ1-2	NA	CASSVGQGQNYGYTF	TGTGCCAGCAGCGTTGGGCAGGGTCAAAACTATGGCTACACCTTC
NA	TRBV6-5	TRBJ2-7	NA	CASKPLPTYEQYF	TGTGCCAGCAAACCACTCCCTACCTACGAGCAGTACTTC
NA	TRBV5-1	TRBJ2-7	NA	CASSLFGDKTYEQYF	TGCGCCAGCAGCTTGTTCGGGGATAAGACCTACGAGCAGTACTTC
NA	TRBV7-8	TRBJ2-7	NA	CASSRVGGPQAYEQYF	TGTGCCAGCAGCAGGGTGGGGGGACCTCAAGCCTACGAGCAGTACTTC
NA	TRBV6-1	TRBJ1-1	TRBD1	CASSDVQGSTEAFF	TGTGCCAGCAGTGATGTACAGGGGTCCACTGAAGCTTTCTTT
few	TRBV10-1	TRBJ1-1	TRBD1	CASSAGQGGTEAFF	TGCGCCAGCAGTGCGGGCCAGGGGGGCACTGAAGCTTTCTTT
NA	TRBV15	TRBJ1-5	NA	CATSRDRLGQPQHF	TGTGCCACCAGCAGAGACAGGCTGGGTCAGCCCCAGCATTTT
few	TRBV30	TRBJ2-1	NA	CAWTGQLYNEQFF	TGTGCCTGGACCGGACAGCTATACAATGAGCAGTTCTTC
NA	TRBV10-1	TRBJ2-7	TRBD1	CASSESGQGIHEQYF	TGCGCCAGCAGTGAGTCAGGACAGGGGATACACGAGCAGTACTTC
NA	TRBV29-1	TRBJ2-5	TRBD2	CSVKGLADGGTQYF	TGCAGCGTCAAGGGACTAGCGGATGGCGGGACCCAGTACTTC
NA	TRBV7-8	TRBJ1-1	NA	CASSLWGLDRGSRWGAFF	TGTGCCAGCAGCTTATGGGGTTTGGACAGAGGGTCCCGTTGGGGAGCTTTCTTT
NA	TRBV30	TRBJ2-1	NA	CAWSRGGGPHNEQFF	TGTGCCTGGAGTCGAGGCGGGGGCCCCCACAATGAGCAGTTCTTC
NA	TRBV5-1	TRBJ2-7	NA	CASSLTGRSYEQYF	TGCGCCAGCAGCTTGACAGGGCGGTCCTACGAGCAGTACTTC
NA	TRBV7-3	TRBJ1-5	NA	CASSLGGRNQPQHF	TGTGCCAGCAGCTTGGGCGGGAGGAATCAGCCCCAGCATTTT
NA	TRBV2	TRBJ2-5	NA	CASSERGSGYF	TGTGCCAGCAGTGAACGGGGGAGTGGGTACTTC
once	TRBV19	TRBJ1-5	NA	CASSRGYSNQPQHF	TGTGCCAGTAGTCGGGGGTATAGCAATCAGCCCCAGCATTTT
NA	TRBV5-4	TRBJ2-5	NA	CASSLYSGRAQETQYF	TGTGCCAGCAGCTTATATTCGGGCAGGGCACAAGAGACCCAGTACTTC
NA	TRBV25-1	TRBJ2-7	TRBD1	CASSDQDRGGSYEQYF	TGTGCCAGCAGTGATCAGGACAGGGGGGGGAGCTACGAGCAGTACTTC
NA	TRBV6-5	TRBJ1-5	TRBD1	CASSPTGIGNQPQHF	TGTGCCAGCAGTCCGACAGGGATCGGCAATCAGCCCCAGCATTTT
NA	TRBV9	TRBJ1-1	NA	CASSPQTVNTEAFF	TGTGCCAGCAGCCCCCAGACAGTGAACACTGAAGCTTTCTTT
NA	TRBV11-3	TRBJ2-3	NA	CASSLRGADTQYF	TGTGCCAGCAGCTTACGCGGGGCAGATACGCAGTATTTT
once	TRBV10-1	TRBJ1-2	TRBD1	CASAQGTYGYTF	TGCGCCAGCGCACAGGGGACTTATGGCTACACCTTC
NA	TRBV19	TRBJ1-2	TRBD1	CASSTTDRGRAGYTF	TGTGCCAGTAGTACGACGGACAGGGGGCGGGCTGGCTACACCTTC
NA	TRBV2	TRBJ1-1	NA	CASSELWAGTEAFF	TGTGCCAGCAGTGAATTATGGGCGGGCACTGAAGCTTTCTTT
NA	TRBV6-5	TRBJ1-2	NA	CASRTGRFGYTF	TGTGCCAGCAGGACGGGGAGGTTCGGCTACACCTTC
NA	TRBV4-3	TRBJ1-6	TRBD1	CASSLLTGLNSPLHF	TGCGCCAGCAGCCTCTTGACAGGGCTGAATTCACCCCTCCACTTT
NA	TRBV6-6	TRBJ1-2	NA	CASRGGAKGDYGYTF	TGTGCCAGCAGGGGGGGGGCAAAGGGGGACTATGGCTACACCTTC
once	TRBV20-1	TRBJ1-1	NA	CSASGATEAFF	TGCAGTGCTAGTGGGGCCACTGAAGCTTTCTTT
NA	TRBV7-8	TRBJ2-7	TRBD2	CASSLGGGPREYF	TGTGCCAGCAGCTTAGGGGGGGGTCCGAGGGAGTACTTC
NA	TRBV10-1	TRBJ2-7	NA	CASSQGPAYEQYF	TGCGCCAGCAGCCAGGGGCCAGCCTACGAGCAGTACTTC
few	TRBV27	TRBJ2-3	NA	CAASRGWTDTQYF	TGTGCCGCGAGCAGGGGATGGACAGATACGCAGTATTTT
NA	TRBV6-6	TRBJ1-1	NA	CAGIRDTEENTEAFF	TGTGCCGGGATTAGGGACACGGAGGAGAACACTGAAGCTTTCTTT
once	TRBV30	TRBJ1-3	NA	CAWSVLSGNTIYF	TGTGCCTGGAGTGTTCTTTCTGGAAACACCATATATTTT
NA	TRBV10-1	TRBJ2-3	NA	CASSDSSDTQYF	TGCGCCAGCAGTGATTCATCAGATACGCAGTATTTT
once	TRBV9	TRBJ1-1	TRBD1	CASSVSGGTEAFF	TGTGCCAGCAGCGTATCAGGGGGCACTGAAGCTTTCTTT
NA	TRBV5-4	TRBJ2-1	TRBD1	CASSPGQGTGHEQFF	TGTGCCAGCAGCCCGGGACAGGGGACCGGGCATGAGCAGTTCTTC
NA	TRBV7-9	TRBJ2-1	TRBD2	CASSRRLAWGEQFF	TGTGCCAGCAGCCGCCGACTAGCGTGGGGTGAGCAGTTCTTC